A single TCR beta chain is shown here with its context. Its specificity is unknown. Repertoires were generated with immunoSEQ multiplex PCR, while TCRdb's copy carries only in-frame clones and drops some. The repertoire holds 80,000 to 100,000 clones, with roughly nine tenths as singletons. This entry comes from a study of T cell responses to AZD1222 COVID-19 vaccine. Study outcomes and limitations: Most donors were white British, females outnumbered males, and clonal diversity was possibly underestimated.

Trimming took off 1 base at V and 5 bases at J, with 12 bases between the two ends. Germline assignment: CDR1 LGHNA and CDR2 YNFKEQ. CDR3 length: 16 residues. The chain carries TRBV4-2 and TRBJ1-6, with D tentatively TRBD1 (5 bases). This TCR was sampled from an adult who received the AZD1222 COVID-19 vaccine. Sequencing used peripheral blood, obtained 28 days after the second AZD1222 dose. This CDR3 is CASSQGRGTDNSPLHF. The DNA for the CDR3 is TGTGCCAGCAGCCAAGGCCGGGGCACTGATAATTCACCCCTCCACTTT.